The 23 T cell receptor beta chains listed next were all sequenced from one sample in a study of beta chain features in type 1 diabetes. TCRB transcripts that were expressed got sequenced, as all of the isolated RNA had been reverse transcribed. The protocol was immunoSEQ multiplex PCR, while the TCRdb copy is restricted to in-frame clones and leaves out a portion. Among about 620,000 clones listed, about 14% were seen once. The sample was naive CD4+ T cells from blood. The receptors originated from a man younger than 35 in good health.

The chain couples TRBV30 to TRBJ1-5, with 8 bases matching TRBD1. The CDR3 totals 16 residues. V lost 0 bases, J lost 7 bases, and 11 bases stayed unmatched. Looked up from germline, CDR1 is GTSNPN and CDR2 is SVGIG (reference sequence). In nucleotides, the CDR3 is TGTGCCTGGAGTGTACCCCGCAGGGGGCAGCAACAGCCCCAGCATTTT. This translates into CAWSVPRRGQQQPQHF.

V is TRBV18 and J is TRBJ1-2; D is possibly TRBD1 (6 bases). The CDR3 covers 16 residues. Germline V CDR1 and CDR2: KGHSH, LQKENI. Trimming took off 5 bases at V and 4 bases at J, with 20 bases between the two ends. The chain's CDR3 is CASSSRTELYPYGYTF. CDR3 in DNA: TGTGCCAGCTCATCCAGGACAGAACTATACCCCTATGGCTACACCTTC.

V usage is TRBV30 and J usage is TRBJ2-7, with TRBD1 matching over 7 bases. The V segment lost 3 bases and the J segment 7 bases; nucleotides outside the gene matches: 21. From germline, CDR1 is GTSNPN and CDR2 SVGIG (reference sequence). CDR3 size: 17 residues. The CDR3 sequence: CAWRGRVGQSRAREQYF. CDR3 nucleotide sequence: TGTGCCTGGAGAGGACGTGTGGGACAGTCAAGGGCAAGGGAGCAGTACTTC. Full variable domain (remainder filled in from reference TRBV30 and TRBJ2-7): SQTIHQWPATLVQPVGSPLSLECTVEGTSNPNLYWYRQAAGRGLQLLFYSVGIGQISSEVPQNLSASRPQDRQFILSSKKLLLSDSGFYLCAWRGRVGQSRAREQYFGPGTRLTVT.

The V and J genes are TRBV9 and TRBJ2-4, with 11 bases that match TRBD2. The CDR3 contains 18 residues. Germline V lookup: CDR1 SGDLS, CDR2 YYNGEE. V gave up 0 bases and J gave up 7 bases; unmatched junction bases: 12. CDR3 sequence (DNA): TGTGCCAGCAGCGTAGGGGGGACCCCGGCTAGCGGGAGGAACATTCAGTACTTC. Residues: CASSVGGTPASGRNIQYF.

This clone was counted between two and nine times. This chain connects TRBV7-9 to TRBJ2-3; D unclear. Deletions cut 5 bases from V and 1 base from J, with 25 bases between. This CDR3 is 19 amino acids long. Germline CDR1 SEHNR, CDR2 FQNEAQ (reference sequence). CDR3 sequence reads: CASSLGTHGRARGTDTQYF. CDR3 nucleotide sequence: TGTGCCAGCAGCCTAGGTACACATGGTAGGGCGAGAGGCACAGATACGCAGTATTTT.

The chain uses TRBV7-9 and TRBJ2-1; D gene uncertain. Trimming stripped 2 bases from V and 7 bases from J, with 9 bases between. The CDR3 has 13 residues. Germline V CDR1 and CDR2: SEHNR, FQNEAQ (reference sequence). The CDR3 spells CASSLTRRNEQFF. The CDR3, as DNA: TGTGCCAGCAGCTTAACGAGACGGAATGAGCAGTTCTTC.

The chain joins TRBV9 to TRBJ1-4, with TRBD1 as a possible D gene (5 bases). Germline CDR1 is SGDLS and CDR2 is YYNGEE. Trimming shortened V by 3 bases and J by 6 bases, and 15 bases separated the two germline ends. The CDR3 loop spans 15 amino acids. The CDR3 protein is CASSASPRTHEKLFF. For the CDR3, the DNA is TGTGCCAGCAGCGCAAGCCCCCGGACACATGAAAAACTGTTTTTT.

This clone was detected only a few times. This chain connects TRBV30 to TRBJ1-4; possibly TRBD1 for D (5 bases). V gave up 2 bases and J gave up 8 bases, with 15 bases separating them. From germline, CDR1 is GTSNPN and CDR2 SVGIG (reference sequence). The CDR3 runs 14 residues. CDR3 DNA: TGTGCCTGGAGTCTTCGGGGGGTGGGAGAAAAACTGTTTTTT. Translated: CAWSLRGVGEKLFF. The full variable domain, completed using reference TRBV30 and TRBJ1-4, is SQTIHQWPATLVQPVGSPLSLECTVEGTSNPNLYWYRQAAGRGLQLLFYSVGIGQISSEVPQNLSASRPQDRQFILSSKKLLLSDSGFYLCAWSLRGVGEKLFFGSGTQLSVL.

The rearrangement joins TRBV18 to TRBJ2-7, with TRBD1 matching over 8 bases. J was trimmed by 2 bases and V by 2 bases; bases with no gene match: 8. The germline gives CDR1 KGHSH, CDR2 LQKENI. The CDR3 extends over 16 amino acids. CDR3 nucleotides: TGTGCCAGCTCACCATATCAGGGACAGGTCCCCTACGAGCAGTACTTC. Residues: CASSPYQGQVPYEQYF. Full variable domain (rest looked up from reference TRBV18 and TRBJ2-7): NAGVMQNPRHLVRRRGQEARLRCSPMKGHSHVYWYRQLPEEGLKFMVYLQKENIIDESGMPKERFSAEFPKEGPSILRIQQVVRGDSAAYFCASSPYQGQVPYEQYFGPGTRLTVT.

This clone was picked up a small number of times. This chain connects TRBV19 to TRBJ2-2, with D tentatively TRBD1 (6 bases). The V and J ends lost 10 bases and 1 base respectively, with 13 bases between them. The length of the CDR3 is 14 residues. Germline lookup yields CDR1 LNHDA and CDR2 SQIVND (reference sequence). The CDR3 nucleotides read TGTGCCACCACGTCCAGGGGGAACACCGGGGAGCTGTTTTTT. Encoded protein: CATTSRGNTGELFF. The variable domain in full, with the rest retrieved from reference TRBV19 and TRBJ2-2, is DGGITQSPKYLFRKEGQNVTLSCEQNLNHDAMYWYRQDPGQGLRLIYYSQIVNDFQKGDIAEGYSVSREKKESFPLTVTSAQKNPTAFYLCATTSRGNTGELFFGEGSRLTVL.

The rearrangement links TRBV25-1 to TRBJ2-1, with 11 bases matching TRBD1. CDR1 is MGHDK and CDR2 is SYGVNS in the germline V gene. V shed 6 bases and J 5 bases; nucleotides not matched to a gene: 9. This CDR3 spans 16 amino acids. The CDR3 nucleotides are TGTGCCAGCAGACTTTCGGGACAGGGGGGCCACAATGAGCAGTTCTTC. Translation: CASRLSGQGGHNEQFF.

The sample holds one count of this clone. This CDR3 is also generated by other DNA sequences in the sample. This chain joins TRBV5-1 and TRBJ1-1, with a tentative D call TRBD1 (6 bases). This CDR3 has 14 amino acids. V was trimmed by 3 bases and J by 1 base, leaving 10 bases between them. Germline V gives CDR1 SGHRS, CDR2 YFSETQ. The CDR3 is CASSSGQTNTEAFF. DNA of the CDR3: TGCGCCAGCAGCTCGGGACAAACGAACACTGAAGCTTTCTTT.

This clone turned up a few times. Written as DNA, the CDR3 is TGTGCCAGCAGCGTAGTGAGGGGGGCAGGGATCACTGAAGCTTTCTTT. Translated, it gives CASSVVRGAGITEAFF. V usage is TRBV9 and J usage is TRBJ1-1, with TRBD1 as a possible D gene (6 bases). Looked up from germline, CDR1 is SGDLS and CDR2 is YYNGEE. This CDR3 region has 16 residues. The ends were cut back, 0 bases at V and 4 bases at J, with 16 bases in the middle.

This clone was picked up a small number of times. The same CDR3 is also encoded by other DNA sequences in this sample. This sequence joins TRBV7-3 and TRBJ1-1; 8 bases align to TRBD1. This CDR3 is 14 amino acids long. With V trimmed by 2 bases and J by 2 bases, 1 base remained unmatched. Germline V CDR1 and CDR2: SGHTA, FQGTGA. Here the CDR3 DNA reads TGTGCCAGCAGCTTAGACAGGGGTAACACTGAAGCTTTCTTT. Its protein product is CASSLDRGNTEAFF.

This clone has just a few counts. Here the CDR3 DNA reads TGCGCCAGCAGCCAGGGGGCTAGCACAGATACGCAGTATTTT. This gives the protein CASSQGASTDTQYF. The V and J genes are TRBV4-3 and TRBJ2-3, with a possible D match to TRBD1 (6 bases). The CDR3 runs 14 residues. Per the germline V gene, CDR1 is LGHNA and CDR2 is YSLEER. The ends were cut back, 3 bases at V and 0 bases at J, with 7 bases in the middle.

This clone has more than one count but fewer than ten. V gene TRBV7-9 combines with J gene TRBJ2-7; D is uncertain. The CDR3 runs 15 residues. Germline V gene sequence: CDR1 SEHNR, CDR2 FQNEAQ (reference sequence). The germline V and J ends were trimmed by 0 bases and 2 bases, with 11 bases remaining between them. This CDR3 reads CASSLAAERTYEQYF. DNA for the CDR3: TGTGCCAGCAGCTTAGCGGCAGAGAGAACCTACGAGCAGTACTTC.

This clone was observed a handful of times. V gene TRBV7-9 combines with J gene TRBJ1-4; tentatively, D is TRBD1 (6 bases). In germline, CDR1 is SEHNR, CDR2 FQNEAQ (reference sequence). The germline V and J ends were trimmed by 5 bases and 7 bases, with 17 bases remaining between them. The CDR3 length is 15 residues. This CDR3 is CASSPLGVGAEKLFF. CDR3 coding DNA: TGTGCCAGCAGCCCGTTGGGAGTGGGGGCTGAAAAACTGTTTTTT.

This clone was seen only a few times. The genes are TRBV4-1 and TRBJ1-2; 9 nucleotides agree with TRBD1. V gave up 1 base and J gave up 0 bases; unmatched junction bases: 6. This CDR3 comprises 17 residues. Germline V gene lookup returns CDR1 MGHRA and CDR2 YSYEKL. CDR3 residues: CASSQGNRGLANYGYTF. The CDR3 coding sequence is TGCGCCAGCAGCCAAGGAAACAGGGGGCTTGCTAACTATGGCTACACCTTC.

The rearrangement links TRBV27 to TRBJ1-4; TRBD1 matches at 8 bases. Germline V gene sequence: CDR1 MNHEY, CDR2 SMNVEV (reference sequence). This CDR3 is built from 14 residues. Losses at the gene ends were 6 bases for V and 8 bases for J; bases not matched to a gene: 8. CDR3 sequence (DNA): TGTGCCAGCAGCTTCAGGGGGCAAGGCGAAAAACTGTTTTTT. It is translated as CASSFRGQGEKLFF.

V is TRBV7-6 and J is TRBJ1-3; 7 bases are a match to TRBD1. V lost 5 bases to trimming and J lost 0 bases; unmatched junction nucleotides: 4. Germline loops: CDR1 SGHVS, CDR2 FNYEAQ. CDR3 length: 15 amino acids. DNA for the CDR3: TGTGCCAGCAGCCCGACAGGGAACTCTGGAAACACCATATATTTT. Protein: CASSPTGNSGNTIYF.

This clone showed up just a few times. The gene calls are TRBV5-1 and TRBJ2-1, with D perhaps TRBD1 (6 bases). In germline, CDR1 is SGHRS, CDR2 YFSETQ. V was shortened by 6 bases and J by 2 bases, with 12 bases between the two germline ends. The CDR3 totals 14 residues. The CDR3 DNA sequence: TGCGCCAGCACCAGGGACACCACCTACAATGAGCAGTTCTTC. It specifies CASTRDTTYNEQFF.

CDR3 protein: CASSQGASGGTDTQYF. DNA of the CDR3: TGCGCCAGCAGCCAAGGGGCTAGCGGGGGCACAGATACGCAGTATTTT. V usage is TRBV4-1 and J usage is TRBJ2-3, with TRBD2 matching over 9 bases. The CDR3 has 16 residues. The V and J ends lost 1 base and 1 base, in that order; junction bases with no gene match: 3. CDR1 MGHRA and CDR2 YSYEKL come from the germline V gene.

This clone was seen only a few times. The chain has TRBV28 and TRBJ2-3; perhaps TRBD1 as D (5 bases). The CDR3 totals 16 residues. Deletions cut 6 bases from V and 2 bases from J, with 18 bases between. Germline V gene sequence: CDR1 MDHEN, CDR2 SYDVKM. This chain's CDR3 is CASRLRQWFFTDTQYF. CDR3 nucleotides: TGTGCCAGCAGGCTGCGACAGTGGTTCTTCACAGATACGCAGTATTTT.